This is a list of T cell receptor beta chains from one sample in a study of breast tumors, draining lymph nodes, adjacent tissues. TCRdb analysed the multiplex PCR reads with MiXCR anew, one entry per CDR3 protein. This sample carries under 110,000 distinct CDR3 sequences, more than 25% of them seen once, and the ten largest clones take approximately 5%. Sequencing was performed on axillary lymph node tissue. The source of these receptors is a female donor with breast cancer. Some clones in this sample may be carry-over from other donors' samples. CDR3s include the opening cysteine and the closing phenylalanine or tryptophan. Each record gives: V gene, CDR3 length, clone size, J gene, D gene, CDR3 protein, CDR3 DNA. A D gene is named only where the DNA matches it firmly. Where a row states a size, it is once, few, many or the class of an expanded clone; other rows omit it.

>TRBV5-1|13|many|TRBJ2-5|.
CASSFRAKETQYF
TGCGCCAGCAGCTTTAGGGCGAAAGAGACCCAGTACTTC
>TRBV2|17|.|TRBJ2-3|TRBD1
CADSEGLGQGGTDTQYF
TGTGCCGACAGTGAAGGTCTCGGACAGGGTGGCACAGATACGCAGTATTTT
>TRBV4-3|14|.|TRBJ1-6|.
CASSQGRVNSPFHF
TGCGCCAGCAGCCAGGGACGGGTTAATTCACCCTTCCACTTT
>TRBV29-1|14|many|TRBJ2-3|.
CSVGWDHHTDTQYF
TGCAGCGTTGGATGGGACCACCACACAGATACGCAGTATTTT
>TRBV28|14|many|TRBJ1-5|TRBD1
CASTPTGSHQPQHF
TGTGCCAGCACTCCGACAGGGAGTCACCAGCCCCAGCATTTT
>TRBV14|13|.|TRBJ1-2|.
CASSQDQAYGYTF
TGTGCCAGCAGCCAAGATCAGGCTTACGGCTACACCTTC
>TRBV2|14|.|TRBJ1-5|.
CASSDSGTPQPQHF
TGTGCCAGCAGTGACTCGGGGACCCCTCAGCCCCAGCATTTT
>TRBV12-3/TRBV12-4|15|many|TRBJ2-7|TRBD2
CASSHSGTVSYEQYF
TGTGCCAGCAGTCACAGCGGGACCGTCTCCTACGAGCAGTACTTC
>TRBV2|15|many|TRBJ2-1|.
CASSDGRTLYNEQFF
TGTGCCAGCAGTGATGGTCGGACTTTGTACAATGAGCAGTTCTTC
>TRBV18|16|many|TRBJ1-4|.
CASSSSPGRLNEKLFF
TGTGCCAGCTCATCGAGTCCAGGACGTCTTAATGAAAAACTGTTTTTT
>TRBV7-2|13|many|TRBJ2-3|.
CASTLGIGDTQYF
TGTGCCAGCACCTTAGGGATTGGGGATACGCAGTATTTT
>TRBV28|14|many|TRBJ2-7|.
CASSSPLGFDEQYF
TGTGCCAGCAGTTCCCCTTTAGGGTTCGACGAGCAGTACTTC
>TRBV6-6|13|.|TRBJ1-1|.
CASSTDSYTEAFF
TGTGCCAGCAGTACTGACAGTTACACTGAAGCTTTCTTT
>TRBV29-1|10|many|TRBJ2-1|.
CSVAYNEQFF
TGCAGCGTTGCTTACAATGAGCAGTTCTTC
>TRBV7-9|15|.|TRBJ1-2|.
CASSQVVARFHGYPF
TGTGCCAGCAGCCAAGTGGTCGCCAGGTTTCATGGCTACCCCTTC
>TRBV29-1|12|.|TRBJ2-7|.
CSATDPTYEQYF
TGCAGCGCGACGGATCCAACCTACGAGCAGTACTTC
>TRBV20-1|18|.|TRBJ2-7|TRBD2
CSASTPGLAGGELYEQCF
TGCAGTGCTTCCACTCCGGGACTAGCGGGAGGGGAGCTTTACGAGCAGTGCTTC
>TRBV20-1|14|many|TRBJ2-4|.
CSARATGSVNIQYF
TGCAGTGCTAGAGCAACGGGATCTGTAAACATTCAGTACTTC
>TRBV10-3|13|few|TRBJ1-1|TRBD1
CAIIGQGGTEAFF
TGTGCCATCATAGGACAGGGAGGAACCGAAGCTTTCTTT
>TRBV6-1|10|.|TRBJ2-5|.
CATILETQYF
TGTGCCACCATCCTAGAGACCCAGTACTTC
>TRBV28|20|many|TRBJ2-2|.
CASSLSASRPSFSNTGELFF
TGTGCCAGCAGTTTATCGGCAAGTCGCCCGAGTTTTTCGAACACCGGGGAGCTGTTTTTT
>TRBV7-9|16|many|TRBJ2-1|TRBD2
CASSPGLAGVYNEQFF
TGTGCCAGCAGCCCAGGTCTAGCGGGAGTATACAATGAGCAGTTCTTC
>TRBV20-1|13|many|TRBJ2-7|.
CSASRRRGYEQYF
TGCAGTGCTAGCAGAAGGAGGGGCTACGAGCAGTACTTC
>TRBV30|12|many|TRBJ2-7|.
CAWSRRGYEQYF
TGTGCCTGGAGCAGGAGAGGCTACGAGCAGTACTTC
>TRBV6-2/TRBV6-3|16|many|TRBJ1-5|.
CASSLIAPYSNQPQHF
TGTGCCAGCAGTTTGATAGCTCCTTATAGCAATCAGCCCCAGCATTTT
>TRBV14|14|many|TRBJ2-7|TRBD1
CASSSRDRGISWDF
TGTGCCAGCAGTAGCCGGGACAGGGGTATTAGTTGGGACTTC
>TRBV4-3|18|many|TRBJ2-3|.
CASSQEGEAIIGTDTQYF
TGCGCCAGCAGCCAAGAGGGCGAGGCCATTATAGGCACAGATACGCAGTATTTT
>TRBV5-6|13|many|TRBJ1-2|.
CASRKDTFYGYTF
TGTGCCAGCAGAAAGGACACCTTCTATGGCTACACCTTC
>TRBV20-1|14|many|TRBJ2-1|.
CSASRGNAYNEQFF
TGCAGTGCTTCGCGCGGGAACGCCTACAATGAGCAGTTCTTC
>TRBV6-2/TRBV6-3|15|many|TRBJ2-3|.
CASRPGPALLNTQYF
TGTGCCAGCAGACCTGGACCCGCATTGTTGAATACGCAGTATTTT
>TRBV20-1|13|many|TRBJ2-1|.
CSWAGAYDNEQFF
TGCTCCTGGGCAGGGGCTTATGACAATGAGCAGTTCTTC
>TRBV7-3|14|many|TRBJ2-2|.
CASSWTANTGELFF
TGTGCCAGCAGCTGGACAGCGAACACCGGGGAGCTGTTTTTT
>TRBV7-9|13|.|TRBJ2-5|.
CASSSTVQETQYF
TGTGCCAGCAGCTCGACTGTACAAGAGACCCAGTACTTC
>TRBV15|14|.|TRBJ1-2|.
CATSSPDMNYGYTF
TGTGCCACCAGCAGCCCTGACATGAACTATGGCTACACCTTC
>TRBV29-1|13|many|TRBJ1-5|.
CSGEGGYRQPQHF
TGCAGCGGAGAGGGGGGGTACAGGCAGCCCCAGCATTTT
>TRBV9|14|many|TRBJ2-1|TRBD2
CASGRGTSYNEQFF
TGTGCCAGCGGGCGGGGGACGTCCTACAATGAGCAGTTCTTC
>TRBV5-4|15|.|TRBJ1-2|TRBD1
CASSLGGQGVYGYTF
TGTGCCAGCAGCTTAGGTGGGCAGGGGGTTTATGGCTACACCTTC
>TRBV5-1|15|many|TRBJ2-3|.
CASSFETGSTDTQYF
TGCGCCAGCAGCTTCGAAACAGGGAGCACAGATACGCAGTATTTT
>TRBV7-2|15|.|TRBJ2-7|.
CASSLGPDYSYEQHF
TGTGCCAGCAGCTTAGGGCCAGATTATTCCTACGAGCAGCACTTC
>TRBV14|13|many|TRBJ2-5|.
CASRGLVQETQYF
TGTGCCAGCAGGGGACTGGTTCAAGAGACCCAGTACTTC
>TRBV5-6|15|.|TRBJ2-5|.
CASRSIQGGGETQYF
TGTGCCAGCAGGTCCATACAAGGGGGAGGAGAGACCCAGTACTTC
>TRBV20-1|15|many|TRBJ2-2|.
CSARVGGANTGELFF
TGCAGTGCTAGAGTAGGCGGAGCGAACACCGGGGAGCTGTTTTTT
>TRBV7-2|18|many|TRBJ2-5|TRBD2
CASSRGVGTSGIGETQYF
TGTGCCAGCAGCCGAGGGGTGGGGACTAGCGGGATAGGAGAGACCCAGTACTTC
>TRBV15|16|.|TRBJ2-1|TRBD2
CATSRRGSSGYNEQFF
TGTGCCACCAGCAGACGGGGGTCTAGCGGGTACAATGAGCAGTTCTTC
>TRBV9|12|many|TRBJ1-6|.
CASSEAFGPLHF
TGTGCCAGCAGCGAGGCATTTGGACCCCTCCACTTT
>TRBV6-5|15|many|TRBJ1-2|.
CASSPLHQDNYGYTF
TGTGCCAGCAGTCCCCTTCACCAGGATAACTATGGCTACACCTTC